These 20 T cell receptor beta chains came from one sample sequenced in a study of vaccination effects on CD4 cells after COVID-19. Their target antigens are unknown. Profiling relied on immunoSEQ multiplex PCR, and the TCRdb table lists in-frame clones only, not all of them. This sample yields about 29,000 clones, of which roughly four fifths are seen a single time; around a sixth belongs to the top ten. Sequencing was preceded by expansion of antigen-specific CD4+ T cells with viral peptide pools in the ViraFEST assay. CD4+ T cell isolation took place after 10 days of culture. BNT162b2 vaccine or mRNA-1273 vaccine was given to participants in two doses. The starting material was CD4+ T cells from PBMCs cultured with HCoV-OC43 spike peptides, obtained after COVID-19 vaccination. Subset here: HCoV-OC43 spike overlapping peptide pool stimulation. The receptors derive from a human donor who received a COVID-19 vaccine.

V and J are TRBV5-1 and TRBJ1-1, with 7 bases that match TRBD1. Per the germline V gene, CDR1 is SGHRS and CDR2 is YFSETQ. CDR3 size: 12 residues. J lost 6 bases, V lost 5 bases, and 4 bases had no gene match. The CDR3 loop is CASRTGEAEAFF. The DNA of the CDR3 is TGCGCCAGCAGAACAGGGGAGGCTGAAGCTTTCTTT.

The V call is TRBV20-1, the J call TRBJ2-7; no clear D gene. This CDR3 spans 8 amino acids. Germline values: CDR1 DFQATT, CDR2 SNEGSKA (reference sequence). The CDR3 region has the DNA TGCAGGAAATACGAGCAGTACTTC. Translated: CRKYEQYF.

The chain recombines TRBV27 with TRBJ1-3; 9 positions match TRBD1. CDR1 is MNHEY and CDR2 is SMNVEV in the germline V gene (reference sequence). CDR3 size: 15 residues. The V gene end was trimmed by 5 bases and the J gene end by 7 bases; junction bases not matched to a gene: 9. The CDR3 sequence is CASSTLQGAGNTIYF. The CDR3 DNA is TGTGCCAGCAGTACCTTACAGGGGGCAGGGAACACCATATATTTT.

For the CDR3, the DNA is TGTGCCAGTAGATCGGGTGTTTCACCCCTCCACTTT. Protein product: CASRSGVSPLHF. This chain connects TRBV19 to TRBJ1-6; no firm D call. V was clipped by 6 bases and J by 9 bases, with 9 bases between them. Germline V gene sequence: CDR1 LNHDA, CDR2 SQIVND (reference sequence). This CDR3 has 12 residues.

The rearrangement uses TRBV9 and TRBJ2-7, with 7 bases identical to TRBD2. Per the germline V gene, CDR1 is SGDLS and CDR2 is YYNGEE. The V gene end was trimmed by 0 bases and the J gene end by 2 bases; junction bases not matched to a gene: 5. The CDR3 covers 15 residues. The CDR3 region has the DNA TGTGCCAGCAGCGTAGAGGCGGGGGTGGCCTACGAGCAGTACTTC. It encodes CASSVEAGVAYEQYF.

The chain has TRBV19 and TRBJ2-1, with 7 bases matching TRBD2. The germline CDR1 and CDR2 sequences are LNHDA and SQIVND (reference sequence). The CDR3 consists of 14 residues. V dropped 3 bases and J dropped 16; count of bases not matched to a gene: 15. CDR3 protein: CASSISRAGADPFF. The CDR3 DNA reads TGTGCCAGTAGTATCTCACGGGCGGGAGCGGACCCATTCTTC.

CDR3 nucleotide sequence: TGTGCCAGTACCTCGAGGGGGAGCGACACCGGGGAGCTGTTTTTT. Amino acids: CASTSRGSDTGELFF. The rearrangement joins TRBV19 to TRBJ2-2; perhaps TRBD1 as D (6 bases). Germline V gene lookup returns CDR1 LNHDA and CDR2 SQIVND (reference sequence). There are 15 residues in the CDR3. V lost 7 bases, J lost 3 bases, and 15 bases lay in between.

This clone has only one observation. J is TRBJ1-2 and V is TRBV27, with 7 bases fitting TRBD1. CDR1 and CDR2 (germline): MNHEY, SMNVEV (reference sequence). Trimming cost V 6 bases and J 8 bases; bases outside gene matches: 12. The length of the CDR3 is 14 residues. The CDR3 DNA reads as TGTGCCAGCAGACAGAAAGCCCGGACAGGAGGCTACACCTTC. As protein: CASRQKARTGGYTF.

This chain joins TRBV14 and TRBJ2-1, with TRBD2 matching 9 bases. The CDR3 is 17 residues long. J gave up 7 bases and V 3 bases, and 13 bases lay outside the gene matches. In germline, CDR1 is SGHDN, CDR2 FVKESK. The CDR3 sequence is CASSHLSGSYERNEQFF. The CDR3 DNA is TGTGCCAGCAGCCACCTTAGCGGGAGTTACGAGAGGAATGAGCAGTTCTTC.

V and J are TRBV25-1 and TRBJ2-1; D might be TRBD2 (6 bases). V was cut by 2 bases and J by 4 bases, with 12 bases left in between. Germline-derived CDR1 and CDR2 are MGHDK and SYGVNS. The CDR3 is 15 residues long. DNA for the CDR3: TGTGCCAGCAGTGAAGGCGGGGACCCATACAATGAGCAGTTCTTC. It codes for CASSEGGDPYNEQFF.

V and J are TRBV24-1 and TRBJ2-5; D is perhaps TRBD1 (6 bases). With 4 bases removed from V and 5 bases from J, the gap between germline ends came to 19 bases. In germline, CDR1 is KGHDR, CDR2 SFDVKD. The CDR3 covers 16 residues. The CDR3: CATSDRVAQGQETQYF. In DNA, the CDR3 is TGTGCCACCAGTGACCGGGTCGCGCAGGGGCAGGAGACCCAGTACTTC.

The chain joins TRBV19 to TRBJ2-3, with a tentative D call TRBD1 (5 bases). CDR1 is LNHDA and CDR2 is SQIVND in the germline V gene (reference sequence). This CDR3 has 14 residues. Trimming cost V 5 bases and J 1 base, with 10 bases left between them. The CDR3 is CASSDRGGTDTQYF. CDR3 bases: TGTGCCAGTAGTGACAGAGGAGGCACAGATACGCAGTATTTT.

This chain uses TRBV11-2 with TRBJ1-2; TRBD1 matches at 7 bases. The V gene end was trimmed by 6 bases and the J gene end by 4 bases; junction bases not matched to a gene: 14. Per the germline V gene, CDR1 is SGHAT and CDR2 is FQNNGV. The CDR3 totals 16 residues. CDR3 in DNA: TGTGCCAGCAGGGGTCTCCAGGGACAGTTGGGCTATGGCTACACCTTC. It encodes CASRGLQGQLGYGYTF.

The CDR3 is CASSHATGRTEAFF. Written as DNA, the CDR3 is TGTGCCAGCAGCCACGCGACAGGGAGGACTGAAGCTTTCTTT. The rearrangement uses TRBV3-1 (or the pseudogene TRBV3-2) and TRBJ1-1, with 7 bases lining up with TRBD1. With 3 bases clipped from V and 5 bases from J, the junction kept 6 bases outside the gene matches. Per germline, CDR1 LGHDT and CDR2 YNNKEL (reference sequence). The CDR3 loop spans 14 amino acids.

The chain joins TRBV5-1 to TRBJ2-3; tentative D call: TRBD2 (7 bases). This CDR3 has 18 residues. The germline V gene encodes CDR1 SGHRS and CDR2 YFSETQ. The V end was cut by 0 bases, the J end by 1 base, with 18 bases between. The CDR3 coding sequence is TGCGCCAGCAGCTTGGAATATCGCGGCGGGGGCCGCACAGATACGCAGTATTTT. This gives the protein CASSLEYRGGGRTDTQYF.

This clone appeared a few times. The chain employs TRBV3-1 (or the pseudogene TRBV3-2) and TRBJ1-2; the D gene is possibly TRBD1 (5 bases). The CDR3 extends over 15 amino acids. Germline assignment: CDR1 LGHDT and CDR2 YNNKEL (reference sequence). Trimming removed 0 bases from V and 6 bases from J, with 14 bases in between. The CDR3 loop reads CASSQDSARVNGYTF. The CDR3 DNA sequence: TGTGCCAGCAGCCAAGATTCTGCCAGGGTGAATGGCTACACCTTC.

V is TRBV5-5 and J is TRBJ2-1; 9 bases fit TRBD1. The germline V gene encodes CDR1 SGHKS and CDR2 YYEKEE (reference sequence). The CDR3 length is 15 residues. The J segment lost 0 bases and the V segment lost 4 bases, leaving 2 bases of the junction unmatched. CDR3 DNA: TGTGCCAGCAGCAAGGGACAGGGCTCCTACAATGAGCAGTTCTTC. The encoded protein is CASSKGQGSYNEQFF.

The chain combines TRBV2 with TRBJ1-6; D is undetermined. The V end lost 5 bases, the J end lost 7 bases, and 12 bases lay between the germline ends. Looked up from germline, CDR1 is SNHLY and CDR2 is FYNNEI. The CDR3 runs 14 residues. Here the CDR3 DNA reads TGTGCCAGCAGTCAAAGAAGCGCGAATTCACCCCTCCACTTT. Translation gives CASSQRSANSPLHF.

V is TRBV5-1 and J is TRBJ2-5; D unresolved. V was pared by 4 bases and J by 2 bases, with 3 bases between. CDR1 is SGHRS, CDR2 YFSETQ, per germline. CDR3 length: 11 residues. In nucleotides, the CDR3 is TGCGCCAGCAGCCTACAAGAGACCCAGTACTTC. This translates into CASSLQETQYF.

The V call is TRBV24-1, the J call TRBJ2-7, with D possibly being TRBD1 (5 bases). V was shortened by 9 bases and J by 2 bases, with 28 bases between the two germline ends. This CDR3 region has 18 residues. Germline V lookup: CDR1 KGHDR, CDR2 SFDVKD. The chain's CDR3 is CATHLKRGGDILAYEQYF. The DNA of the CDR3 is TGTGCCACCCACCTCAAAAGGGGCGGTGACATCTTAGCCTACGAGCAGTACTTC.